The next 19 T cell receptor beta chains were all read from a single sample in a study of shared clonotypes between healthy human individuals. The method was immunoSEQ multiplex PCR; TCRdb's version includes in-frame clones alone and lacks a portion of them. The sample yields about 700,000 clones, less than 85% seen once. Sequencing was carried out using memory CD4+ T cells sorted from blood. As for subset: CD45RA-negative fraction. The receptors originated from a woman in her twenties or thirties in good health.

This chain links TRBV29-1 with TRBJ2-5; 8 bases line up with TRBD1. The closer fit of TRBJ2-7 to the DNA end suggests the J call may be wrong. Germline loops: CDR1 SQVTM, CDR2 ANQGSEA. The CDR3 loop spans 13 amino acids. As DNA, the CDR3 is TGCAGCGTCTACGACAGGGGAAGAAACGAGCAGTACTTC. Translated: CSVYDRGRNEQYF.

The chain combines TRBV19 with TRBJ1-1, with D tentatively TRBD1 (6 bases). Germline assignment: CDR1 LNHDA and CDR2 SQIVND (reference sequence). Trimming left V 8 bases short and J 11 bases short, with 18 bases between. CDR3 length: 12 residues. The DNA of the CDR3 is TGTGCCAGTCGAGGACAGCGAGTACCGGCTTTCTTT. Translating gives CASRGQRVPAFF.

Note on this clone: The same CDR3 arises from other DNA sequences in this sample as well. V is TRBV5-1 and J is TRBJ2-1, with a weak D call TRBD2 (5 bases). The CDR3 is made up of 15 amino acids. The V gene lost 1 base and the J gene lost 5 bases, with 13 bases spanning the gap. CDR1 and CDR2 (germline): SGHRS, YFSETQ. CDR3: CASSLSSGSDNEQFF. The CDR3 nucleotides are TGCGCCAGCAGCTTGTCTTCGGGTAGCGACAATGAGCAGTTCTTC.

The V and J genes are TRBV28 and TRBJ2-7; the match to TRBD1 covers 7 bases. V was clipped by 7 bases and J by 9 bases; unmatched bases: 9. This CDR3 spans 12 amino acids. CDR1 is MDHEN, CDR2 SYDVKM, per germline. The CDR3 region is CASMGQYERQYF. CDR3 coding DNA: TGTGCCAGCATGGGACAGTATGAGCGGCAGTACTTC.

Notes on this clone: This specimen includes other DNA sequences encoding the same CDR3. The rearrangement links TRBV6-1 to TRBJ2-7; 8 bases fit TRBD1. The length of the CDR3 is 14 residues. CDR1 is MNHNS and CDR2 is SASEGT in the germline V gene. J was trimmed by 2 bases and V by 6 bases; bases with no gene match: 6. The DNA for the CDR3 is TGTGCCAGCAGCGACCGACAGGGGCCCTACGAGCAGTACTTC. This sequence encodes CASSDRQGPYEQYF.

This sequence joins TRBV5-1 and TRBJ2-1; D gene ambiguous. CDR3 length equals 14 residues. The germline V and J ends were trimmed by 0 bases and 7 bases, with 11 bases remaining between them. The germline gives CDR1 SGHRS, CDR2 YFSETQ. Written as DNA, the CDR3 is TGCGCCAGCAGCTTGGCCAACCCGAGGAATGAGCAGTTCTTC. Translation: CASSLANPRNEQFF.

The chain carries TRBV7-9 and TRBJ2-3; 12 bases agree with TRBD2. This CDR3 comprises 16 residues. V lost 2 bases and J lost 1; bases outside the gene matches: 1. Germline assignment: CDR1 SEHNR and CDR2 FQNEAQ (reference sequence). The CDR3 loop is CASSLRTSGGTDTQYF. The CDR3 DNA sequence: TGTGCCAGCAGCTTAAGGACTAGCGGGGGCACAGATACGCAGTATTTT. The whole variable domain, filled in from reference TRBV7-9 and TRBJ2-3, reads DTGVSQNPRHKITKRGQNVTFRCDPISEHNRLYWYRQTLGQGPEFLTYFQNEAQLEKSRLLSDRFSAERPKGSFSTLEIQRTEQGDSAMYLCASSLRTSGGTDTQYFGPGTRLTVL.

The chain is built from TRBV27 and TRBJ2-7, with D possibly matching TRBD2 (6 bases). The germline V and J ends were trimmed by 8 bases and 3 bases, with 11 bases remaining between them. In germline, CDR1 is MNHEY, CDR2 SMNVEV (reference sequence). CDR3 length equals 12 residues. The CDR3 protein is CASRDSFYEQYF. The CDR3 DNA reads as TGTGCCAGCCGGGACTCTTTCTACGAGCAGTACTTC.

The V gene is TRBV7-8, the J gene TRBJ2-1; no definite D call. This CDR3 contains 13 residues. Between the trimmed V and J ends, which lost 7 bases and 5 bases, there was a span of 12 bases. The germline V gene encodes CDR1 SGHVS and CDR2 FQNEAQ. In DNA form, the CDR3 reads TGTGCCAGCACCCTAATAAGGAACAATGAGCAGTTCTTC. It yields the protein CASTLIRNNEQFF.

The J gene is TRBJ2-2, the V gene TRBV4-1; D is perhaps TRBD2 (6 bases). This CDR3 is built from 16 residues. CDR1 is MGHRA and CDR2 is YSYEKL in the germline V gene. Between the trimmed V and J ends, which lost 3 bases and 3 bases, there was a span of 14 bases. The CDR3 DNA is TGCGCCAGCAGCCATGGACTAACGAAATACACCGGGGAGCTGTTTTTT. It codes for CASSHGLTKYTGELFF.

V gene TRBV9 combines with J gene TRBJ1-3; weak D call: TRBD1 (5 bases). Trimming took off 3 bases at V and 5 bases at J, with 18 bases between the two ends. The germline CDR1 and CDR2 sequences are SGDLS and YYNGEE. CDR3 length: 16 residues. Here the CDR3 reads CASSDPWGGTRNTIYF. The CDR3 nucleotides read TGTGCCAGCAGCGACCCTTGGGGGGGAACTCGAAACACCATATATTTT.

In regard to this clone: In the same sample, other DNA sequences code for this CDR3. This chain uses TRBV7-2 with TRBJ1-5; D is uncertain. The V gene's germline CDR1 is SGHTA and CDR2 FQGNSA. The ends were cut back, 2 bases at V and 2 bases at J, with 10 bases in the middle. The CDR3 sequence is 15 residues long. The CDR3 loop is CASSLSVLGNQPQHF. The CDR3 nucleotides read TGTGCCAGCAGCTTATCAGTTTTGGGCAATCAGCCCCAGCATTTT. The full variable domain, in which reference TRBV7-2 and TRBJ1-5 provide the parts outside the CDR3, is GAGVSQSPSNKVTEKGKDVELRCDPISGHTALYWYRQSLGQGLEFLIYFQGNSAPDKSGLPSDRFSAERTGGSVSTLTIQRTQQEDSAVYLCASSLSVLGNQPQHFGDGTRLSIL.

The rearrangement joins TRBV15 to TRBJ2-1, with D possibly matching TRBD1 (5 bases). Trimming removed 0 bases from V and 14 bases from J, with 14 bases in between. The germline CDR1 and CDR2 sequences are LNHNV and YYDKDF (reference sequence). This CDR3 is 13 amino acids long. For the CDR3, the DNA is TGTGCCACCAGCAGAGATACGGAAGGGGCGAAGTTCTTC. This codes for CATSRDTEGAKFF.

CDR3 nucleotides: TGTGCCAGCAGTACCCCCGCCGGGAGAAGAGACAATGAGCAGTTCTTC. Its protein product is CASSTPAGRRDNEQFF. The gene calls are TRBV28 and TRBJ2-1, with a possible D match to TRBD2 (6 bases). Germline V gene sequence: CDR1 MDHEN, CDR2 SYDVKM. V was shortened by 5 bases and J by 5 bases, with 19 bases between the two germline ends. This CDR3 spans 16 amino acids.

The CDR3 DNA reads TGTGCCAGCAGTGTATACCACCTGACGACAGGGGTCGGTCAGCCCCAGCATTTT. Translated, it gives CASSVYHLTTGVGQPQHF. The gene calls are TRBV6-1 and TRBJ1-5, with 8 bases that match TRBD1. The CDR3 covers 18 residues. CDR1 is MNHNS and CDR2 is SASEGT in the germline V gene. V trimming: 4 bases; J trimming: 6 bases; junction bases outside the gene matches: 17.

V and J are TRBV30 and TRBJ2-1, with 12 bases matching TRBD1. Germline CDR1 reads GTSNPN; CDR2 reads SVGIG (reference sequence). The CDR3 has 18 amino acids. The CDR3 DNA reads as TGTGCTTCGAACTCGGGACAGGGGGCGTTGGTCGGCCTCAATGAGCAGTTCTTC. Protein: CASNSGQGALVGLNEQFF.

The chain is built from TRBV5-6 and TRBJ2-7; 8 nucleotides align to TRBD2. Germline V gene lookup returns CDR1 SGHDT and CDR2 YYEEEE. The V segment lost 2 bases and the J segment 3 bases; nucleotides outside the gene matches: 4. The CDR3 covers 14 residues. The CDR3, as DNA: TGTGCCAGCAGCTTCACGGGAGGGCTCTACGAGCAGTACTTC. Residues: CASSFTGGLYEQYF.

The J gene is TRBJ2-1, the V gene TRBV7-2; 7 positions match TRBD1. The CDR3 has 15 amino acids. V shed 4 bases, J shed 3 bases, and the junction held 6 bases outside the gene matches. CDR1 and CDR2 from the germline V gene are SGHTA and FQGNSA. CDR3 region: CASSWDSANYNEQFF. The CDR3 DNA is TGTGCCAGCAGCTGGGACAGTGCAAACTACAATGAGCAGTTCTTC. The full variable domain, its missing parts supplied by reference TRBV7-2 and TRBJ2-1, is GAGVSQSPSNKVTEKGKDVELRCDPISGHTALYWYRQSLGQGLEFLIYFQGNSAPDKSGLPSDRFSAERTGGSVSTLTIQRTQQEDSAVYLCASSWDSANYNEQFFGPGTRLTVL.

The chain couples TRBV2 to TRBJ1-1; unclear D gene. Germline assignment: CDR1 SNHLY and CDR2 FYNNEI. CDR3 length equals 12 residues. Trimming cost V 5 bases and J 3 bases, with 7 bases left between them. The CDR3 region is CASSRSYTEAFF. The DNA for the CDR3 is TGTGCCAGCAGTAGGTCCTACACTGAAGCTTTCTTT.